A single sample is the source of the 24 T cell receptor beta chains below, sequenced in a study of T cell changes during pregnancy in multiple sclerosis. The protocol was immunoSEQ multiplex PCR, while the TCRdb copy is restricted to in-frame clones and leaves out a portion. In the table there are about 51,000 clones, approximately 92% of which are singletons. Sequencing was performed on CD4+ T cells from peripheral blood mononuclear cells, taken in the third trimester of pregnancy. These receptors all come from a female donor with multiple sclerosis, enrolled in a pregnancy study.

The chain employs TRBV28 and TRBJ1-2; tentative D call: TRBD1 (5 bases). Germline CDR1 and CDR2: MDHEN and SYDVKM. V was cut by 4 bases and J by 8 bases, with 17 bases left in between. The CDR3 spans 14 residues. The chain's CDR3 is CASSWTAGVGGYTF. DNA of the CDR3: TGTGCCAGCAGTTGGACGGCGGGGGTTGGGGGCTACACCTTC.

The chain carries TRBV5-1 and TRBJ2-7, with TRBD1 matching over 9 bases. J was trimmed by 5 bases and V by 4 bases; bases with no gene match: 10. Germline V CDR1 and CDR2: SGHRS, YFSETQ. The CDR3 sequence is 15 residues long. This CDR3 reads CASSPRTGDAHEQYF. Written as DNA, the CDR3 is TGCGCCAGCAGCCCTCGGACAGGGGATGCCCACGAGCAGTACTTC.

The chain uses TRBV29-1 and TRBJ1-2; no reliable D call. V dropped 3 bases and J dropped 8 bases, with 16 bases sitting between them. Germline V gene data show CDR1 as SQVTM and CDR2 as ANQGSEA. The CDR3 has 13 residues. CDR3 sequence reads: CSVDPVSTGGYTF. CDR3 nucleotide sequence: TGCAGCGTTGACCCCGTCTCAACGGGAGGCTACACCTTC.

The chain links TRBV19 to TRBJ1-3; perhaps TRBD1 as D (6 bases). Germline V gene data show CDR1 as LNHDA and CDR2 as SQIVND (reference sequence). V lost 6 bases to trimming and J lost 4 bases, with 16 bases between them. This CDR3 comprises 15 residues. In nucleotides, the CDR3 is TGTGCCAGTAGAAAATTCAGGGGTTCGGGAAACACCATATATTTT. It specifies CASRKFRGSGNTIYF. The variable domain in full, completed from reference TRBV19 and TRBJ1-3, reads DGGITQSPKYLFRKEGQNVTLSCEQNLNHDAMYWYRQDPGQGLRLIYYSQIVNDFQKGDIAEGYSVSREKKESFPLTVTSAQKNPTAFYLCASRKFRGSGNTIYFGEGSWLTVV.

This chain links TRBV25-1 with TRBJ2-7; TRBD2 matches 13 bases. Germline V CDR1 and CDR2: MGHDK, SYGVNS. The CDR3 totals 13 residues. V trimming: 10 bases; J trimming: 4 bases; junction bases outside the gene matches: 4. The CDR3 protein is CATRTSGSYEQYF. Here the CDR3 DNA reads TGTGCCACCCGGACTAGCGGGAGTTACGAGCAGTACTTC.

The gene calls are TRBV28 and TRBJ2-7; D uncertain. Germline V CDR1 and CDR2: MDHEN, SYDVKM. Deletions cut 3 bases from V and 13 bases from J, with 13 bases between. The CDR3 is made up of 11 amino acids. The CDR3 nucleotides read TGTGCCAGCAGTTTTTTTTCCGGAGTTTACTTC. Translating it yields CASSFFSGVYF.

This rearrangement joins TRBV15 to TRBJ2-1; TRBD2 matches 9 bases. The germline CDR1 and CDR2 sequences are LNHNV and YYDKDF (reference sequence). Trimming removed 5 bases from V and 5 bases from J; junction bases left unmatched: 7. This CDR3 spans 15 amino acids. The CDR3 nucleotides read TGTGCCACCAGCCGGGACTTAGCGGGAGACAATGAGCAGTTCTTC. It yields the protein CATSRDLAGDNEQFF.

This chain connects TRBV2 to TRBJ2-5; a possible D gene is TRBD2 (6 bases). The V end lost 7 bases, the J end lost 3 bases, and 12 bases lay between the germline ends. Germline assignment: CDR1 SNHLY and CDR2 FYNNEI. The CDR3 is 13 amino acids. The DNA for the CDR3 is TGTGCCAGCACGGCGGGAAGGGAAGAGACCCAGTACTTC. Protein: CASTAGREETQYF.

This sequence joins TRBV19 and TRBJ1-2; 8 nucleotides align to TRBD1. Trimming at V came to 8 bases and at J to 2 bases, leaving 7 bases not matched to a gene. This CDR3 is 14 amino acids long. CDR1 is LNHDA, CDR2 SQIVND, per germline (reference sequence). The CDR3 region has the DNA TGTGCCAGTCGAAAGGACAGGGCCAACTATGGCTACACCTTC. This sequence encodes CASRKDRANYGYTF.

V is TRBV5-6 and J is TRBJ2-1, with D uncertain. Between the trimmed V and J ends, which lost 0 bases and 4 bases, there was a span of 8 bases. CDR1 and CDR2 from the germline V gene are SGHDT and YYEEEE. The CDR3 runs to 14 residues. As DNA, the CDR3 is TGTGCCAGCAGCTTGGGCGCTGTATACAATGAGCAGTTCTTC. It encodes CASSLGAVYNEQFF.

This chain connects TRBV6-6 to TRBJ2-5; weak D call: TRBD2 (6 bases). This CDR3 is built from 12 residues. Deletions cut 6 bases from V and 3 bases from J, with 8 bases between. CDR1 is MNHNY, CDR2 SVGAGI, per germline (reference sequence). The CDR3 loop is CASSWGEETQYF. In DNA form, the CDR3 reads TGTGCCAGCAGCTGGGGGGAAGAGACCCAGTACTTC.

The chain carries TRBV15 and TRBJ2-5; unclear D gene. Germline lookup yields CDR1 LNHNV and CDR2 YYDKDF (reference sequence). V lost 0 bases and J lost 2, with 4 bases in between. This CDR3 is built from 13 residues. The CDR3 region is CATSRDPQETQYF. CDR3 DNA: TGTGCCACCAGCAGAGATCCTCAAGAGACCCAGTACTTC.

This clone showed up just once. The rearrangement links TRBV28 to TRBJ1-2; D might be TRBD1 (5 bases). The V gene lost 6 bases and the J gene lost 8 bases, with 13 bases spanning the gap. Germline V gene sequence: CDR1 MDHEN, CDR2 SYDVKM. This CDR3 has 12 residues. In DNA form, the CDR3 reads TGTGCCAGCAGCCTATACAGGAGCGGCTACACCTTC. Translated: CASSLYRSGYTF.

The chain joins TRBV7-9 to TRBJ1-5; TRBD1 matches 9 bases. The V and J ends lost 5 bases and 6 bases, in that order; junction bases with no gene match: 8. Germline-derived CDR1 and CDR2 are SEHNR and FQNEAQ (reference sequence). The CDR3 covers 15 residues. For the CDR3, the DNA is TGTGCCAGCAGCACAGGGGACAGGGTCGGTCAGCCCCAGCATTTT. Protein sequence: CASSTGDRVGQPQHF.

This sequence joins TRBV28 and TRBJ1-1; a possible D gene is TRBD1 (5 bases). The V and J ends lost 5 bases and 3 bases respectively, with 7 bases between them. Germline V gene data show CDR1 as MDHEN and CDR2 as SYDVKM. CDR3 length equals 12 residues. The CDR3, as DNA: TGTGCCAGCAGTCCCAGGGACACTGAAGCTTTCTTT. This gives the protein CASSPRDTEAFF.

This clone appeared a single time. This chain uses TRBV2 with TRBJ2-5, with D tentatively TRBD2 (6 bases). V lost 2 bases to trimming and J lost 2 bases, with 12 bases between them. The CDR3 sequence is 15 residues long. Looked up from germline, CDR1 is SNHLY and CDR2 is FYNNEI. CDR3 region: CASSEPGVGQETQYF. The CDR3 DNA reads TGTGCCAGCAGTGAACCGGGAGTCGGGCAAGAGACCCAGTACTTC. Variable domain in full (rest from reference TRBV2 and TRBJ2-5): EPEVTQTPSHQVTQMGQEVILRCVPISNHLYFYWYRQILGQKVEFLVSFYNNEISEKSEIFDDQFSVERPDGSNFTLKIRSTKLEDSAMYFCASSEPGVGQETQYFGPGTRLLVL.

The V and J genes are TRBV30 and TRBJ2-5; 9 bases map to TRBD2. V shed 3 bases and J 5 bases; nucleotides not matched to a gene: 13. CDR3 size: 16 residues. Per germline, CDR1 GTSNPN and CDR2 SVGIG (reference sequence). Here the CDR3 DNA reads TGTGCCTGGAGGCGCGGGGTAGCGGGAGTGCGCGAGACCCAGTACTTC. Its protein product is CAWRRGVAGVRETQYF.

The gene calls are TRBV9 and TRBJ2-2, with D perhaps matching TRBD1 (9 bases). V lost 0 bases and J 5 bases, leaving 20 bases between the germline ends. CDR1 is SGDLS, CDR2 YYNGEE, per germline. The CDR3 covers 18 residues. The CDR3 DNA reads as TGTGCCAGCAGCGTAGCTGTAGCGGGGACAGGGTTGACCGGGGAGCTGTTTTTT. Translating gives CASSVAVAGTGLTGELFF.

The chain recombines TRBV6-5 with TRBJ1-4; 7 bases map to TRBD1. The trim removed 8 bases at V and 0 bases at J, leaving 6 bases unmatched. Per germline, CDR1 MNHEY and CDR2 SVGAGI. The length of the CDR3 is 15 residues. CDR3: CASRDSPSTNEKLFF. CDR3 sequence (DNA): TGTGCCAGCCGGGACAGCCCGTCAACTAATGAAAAACTGTTTTTT.

This clone was recorded only once. This chain uses TRBV6-6 with TRBJ2-7; TRBD2 agrees at 7 bases. Per germline, CDR1 MNHNY and CDR2 SVGAGI (reference sequence). V dropped 0 bases and J dropped 4; count of bases not matched to a gene: 3. The CDR3 is made up of 14 amino acids. The CDR3 sequence is CASSYSGGPYEQYF. CDR3 nucleotides: TGTGCCAGCAGTTACTCGGGAGGGCCGTACGAGCAGTACTTC.

This clone came up once. This rearrangement joins TRBV11-2 to TRBJ2-7; 8 bases are shared with TRBD2. The CDR3 extends over 14 amino acids. After removal of 2 bases from V and 5 bases from J, the junction contained 5 bases not matched to a gene. CDR1 and CDR2 (germline): SGHAT, FQNNGV. Written as DNA, the CDR3 is TGTGCCAGCAGCTTAAGGCGGGGGGCGAACGAGCAGTACTTC. Translation gives CASSLRRGANEQYF.

This clone has just a few counts. V gene TRBV7-9 combines with J gene TRBJ1-1; maybe TRBD1 (6 bases). From germline, CDR1 is SEHNR and CDR2 FQNEAQ (reference sequence). The CDR3 contains 15 residues. Trimming took off 2 bases at V and 0 bases at J, with 10 bases between the two ends. The CDR3 DNA follows: TGTGCCAGCAGCTTAAGACAGGCGGTGAACACTGAAGCTTTCTTT. Its translation: CASSLRQAVNTEAFF.

The V gene is TRBV7-2, the J gene TRBJ2-7; 8 nucleotides line up with TRBD2. This CDR3 is built from 14 residues. The ends lost 5 bases at V and 0 bases at J; junction bases unmatched: 3. Germline V gives CDR1 SGHTA, CDR2 FQGNSA. CDR3: CASSGGTSSYEQYF. The DNA for the CDR3 is TGTGCCAGCAGCGGAGGGACTAGCTCCTACGAGCAGTACTTC.

The chain has TRBV21-1 and TRBJ2-6; the table assigns TRBD1, which was not confirmed against the DNA. TRBV21-1 is marked as a pseudogene. The CDR3 is made up of 22 amino acids. Here the CDR3 reads CASSKKKAETDRGSSGANVLTF. CDR3 in DNA: TGTGCCAGCAGCAAAAAGAAGGCCGAAACGGACAGGGGAAGCTCTGGGGCCAACGTCCTGACTTTC.